A selection of T cell receptor beta chains follows, all from one sample in a study of blood T cell repertoires in COVID-19. Here immunoSEQ multiplex PCR was the method, and the copy in TCRdb shows in-frame clones only, minus some. The sample consists of 90,000 to 150,000 clones, approximately 80% of them appearing once. The sequencing sample was made of peripheral blood. The receptors were gathered from a human donor in a cohort sampled during active COVID-19. Each CDR3 is given with its conserved first and last residue. The D gene is left open where the match is weak. Clone size appears in some rows only: once, few, many, or a class for an expanded clone.

abundance	j_gene	v_gene	d_gene	CDR3aa	CDR3nt
.	TRBJ2-7	TRBV19	.	CASSIDVSSYEQYF	TGTGCCAGTAGTATAGATGTTAGCTCCTACGAGCAGTACTTC
.	TRBJ1-5	TRBV7-2	.	CASSPPGQPQHF	TGTGCCAGCAGCCCCCCCGGGCAGCCCCAGCATTTT
.	TRBJ1-2	TRBV6-5	TRBD1	CASTTLGQSYGYTF	TGTGCCAGCACCACCTTGGGACAGTCCTATGGCTACACCTTC
.	TRBJ2-7	TRBV28	TRBD1	CASSLSGTGGIEQYF	TGTGCCAGCAGTCTGTCCGGGACAGGGGGTATCGAGCAGTACTTC
few	TRBJ1-1	TRBV29-1	TRBD1	CSARQGMNTEAFF	TGCAGCGCTCGACAGGGGATGAACACTGAAGCTTTCTTT
.	TRBJ1-1	TRBV13	.	CASSLGQGHTEAFF	TGTGCCAGCAGCTTAGGGCAGGGGCACACTGAAGCTTTCTTT
.	TRBJ2-7	TRBV27	TRBD2	CASSSRLAGTQQYF	TGTGCCAGCAGTTCTAGACTAGCGGGCACACAGCAGTACTTC
.	TRBJ2-1	TRBV14	TRBD2	CASSHRLAGGPYNEQFF	TGTGCCAGCAGCCACAGACTAGCGGGGGGGCCTTACAATGAGCAGTTCTTC
once	TRBJ1-3	TRBV2	TRBD1	CASSSQGAIMGNTIYF	TGTGCCAGCAGTTCACAGGGGGCGATTATGGGAAACACCATATATTTT
.	TRBJ2-1	TRBV5-1	TRBD2	CASSLTSGSVYNEQFF	TGCGCCAGCAGCCTAACTAGCGGGAGTGTCTACAATGAGCAGTTCTTC
.	TRBJ1-1	TRBV6-5	TRBD1	CASSSTGGNTEAFF	TGTGCCAGCAGTTCGACAGGGGGCAACACTGAAGCTTTCTTT
.	TRBJ2-7	TRBV5-4	TRBD1	CASSTGTGASYEQYF	TGTGCCAGCAGCACCGGGACAGGGGCGTCCTACGAGCAGTACTTC
.	TRBJ1-1	TRBV12-3/TRBV12-4	.	CASSTQGTTEAFF	TGTGCCAGCAGTACACAGGGTACCACTGAAGCTTTCTTT
.	TRBJ2-7	TRBV6-5	.	CASSRQGYEQYF	TGTGCCAGCAGTCGGCAGGGTTACGAGCAGTACTTC
.	TRBJ1-2	TRBV6-5	TRBD1	CASSWDRGRDGYTF	TGTGCCAGCAGCTGGGACAGGGGGCGAGATGGCTACACCTTC
.	TRBJ2-2	TRBV7-9	TRBD2	CASSLGAGGGAGELFF	TGTGCCAGCAGCCTCGGTGCGGGAGGAGGTGCCGGGGAGCTGTTTTTT
.	TRBJ2-7	TRBV5-1	TRBD1	CASSLGQGAYEQYF	TGCGCCAGCAGCCTAGGACAGGGGGCCTACGAGCAGTACTTC
.	TRBJ1-1	TRBV10-3	.	CAIRGGSNTEAFF	TGTGCCATCAGGGGGGGGTCCAACACTGAAGCTTTCTTT
.	TRBJ2-7	TRBV20-1	.	CSAKSERREYF	TGCAGTGCTAAGTCGGAGAGAAGAGAGTACTTC
.	TRBJ1-6	TRBV28	TRBD1	CASSFSDRAVSPLHF	TGTGCCAGCAGTTTTTCGGACAGGGCGGTCTCACCCCTCCACTTT
.	TRBJ2-1	TRBV28	TRBD2	CASSLGPLAGHNEQFF	TGTGCCAGCAGTTTAGGCCCACTAGCGGGACACAATGAGCAGTTCTTC
.	TRBJ2-7	TRBV7-4	.	CASSLNQGGLPYEQYF	TGTGCCAGCAGCCTGAACCAGGGGGGACTCCCCTACGAGCAGTACTTC
.	TRBJ2-7	TRBV4-2	TRBD2	CASSQDLASGGYEQYF	TGTGCCAGCAGCCAAGATCTGGCTAGCGGGGGCTACGAGCAGTACTTC
.	TRBJ1-2	TRBV11-2	.	CASSLGTGSNYGYTF	TGTGCCAGCAGCTTAGGGACGGGGTCTAACTATGGCTACACCTTC
.	TRBJ2-7	TRBV7-2	TRBD1	CASSLAGAGGEQYF	TGTGCCAGCAGCTTAGCGGGGGCAGGGGGCGAGCAGTACTTC
.	TRBJ1-3	TRBV28	TRBD1	CASSPADRGGGNTIYF	TGTGCCAGCAGCCCCGCCGACAGGGGTGGTGGAAACACCATATATTTT
few	TRBJ1-1	TRBV29-1	.	CSVGDRKSTEAFF	TGCAGCGTTGGCGACAGGAAGAGCACTGAAGCTTTCTTT
.	TRBJ1-5	TRBV19	TRBD1	CASSITGAGQPQHF	TGTGCCAGTAGTATAACAGGGGCCGGTCAGCCCCAGCATTTT
.	TRBJ1-2	TRBV5-4	.	CASSLGDSGYGYTF	TGTGCCAGCAGCTTGGGTGACAGTGGGTATGGCTACACCTTC
.	TRBJ1-2	TRBV5-1	TRBD1	CASSAGTENGYTF	TGCGCCAGCAGCGCTGGGACAGAGAATGGCTACACCTTC
.	TRBJ1-4	TRBV5-1	TRBD1	CASSTGTGEKLFF	TGCGCCAGCAGCACTGGGACAGGGGAAAAACTGTTTTTT
.	TRBJ2-6	TRBV7-6	TRBD2	CASSLEGTSGNSGANVLTF	TGTGCCAGCAGCTTAGAAGGGACTAGCGGGAACTCTGGGGCCAACGTCCTGACTTTC
.	TRBJ1-2	TRBV5-4	.	CASSLYVSNYGYTF	TGTGCCAGCAGCTTGTATGTTAGCAACTATGGCTACACCTTC
.	TRBJ2-3	TRBV24-1	TRBD1	CATNSGQGGPDTQYF	TGTGCCACCAACTCGGGACAGGGAGGACCAGATACGCAGTATTTT
.	TRBJ1-2	TRBV19	.	CASREGASFWRGYTF	TGTGCCAGTAGGGAAGGGGCGAGTTTTTGGAGAGGCTACACCTTC